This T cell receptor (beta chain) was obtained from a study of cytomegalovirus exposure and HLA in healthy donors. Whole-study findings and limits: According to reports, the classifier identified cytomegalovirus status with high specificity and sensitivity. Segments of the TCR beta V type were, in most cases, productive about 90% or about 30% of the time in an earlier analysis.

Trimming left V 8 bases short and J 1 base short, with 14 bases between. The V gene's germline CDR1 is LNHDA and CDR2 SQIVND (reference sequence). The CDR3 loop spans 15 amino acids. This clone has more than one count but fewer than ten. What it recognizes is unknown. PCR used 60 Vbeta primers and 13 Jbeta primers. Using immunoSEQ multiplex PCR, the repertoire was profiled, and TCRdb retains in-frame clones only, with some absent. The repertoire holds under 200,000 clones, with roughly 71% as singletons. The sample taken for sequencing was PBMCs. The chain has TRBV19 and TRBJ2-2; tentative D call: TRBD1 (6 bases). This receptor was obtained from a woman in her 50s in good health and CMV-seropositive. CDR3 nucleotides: TGTGCCAGTGCTGGACAGCCCATGAACACCGGGGAGCTGTTTTTT. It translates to CASAGQPMNTGELFF.